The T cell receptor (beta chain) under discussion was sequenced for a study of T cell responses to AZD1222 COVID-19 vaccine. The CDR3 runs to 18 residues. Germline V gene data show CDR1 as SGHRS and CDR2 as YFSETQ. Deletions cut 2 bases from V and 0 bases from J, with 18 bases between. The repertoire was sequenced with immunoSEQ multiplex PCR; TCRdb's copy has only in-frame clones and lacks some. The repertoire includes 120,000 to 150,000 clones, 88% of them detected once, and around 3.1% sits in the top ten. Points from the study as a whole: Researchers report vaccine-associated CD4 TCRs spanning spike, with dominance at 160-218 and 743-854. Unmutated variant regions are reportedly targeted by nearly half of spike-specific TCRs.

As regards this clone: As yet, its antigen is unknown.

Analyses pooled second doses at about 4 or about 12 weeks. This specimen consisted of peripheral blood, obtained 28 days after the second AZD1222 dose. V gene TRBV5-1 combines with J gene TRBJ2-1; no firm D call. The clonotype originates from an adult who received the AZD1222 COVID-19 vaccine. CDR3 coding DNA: TGCGCCAGCAGCTTTCGCCCTCTTGGGGATAGCTCCTACAATGAGCAGTTCTTC. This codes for CASSFRPLGDSSYNEQFF.